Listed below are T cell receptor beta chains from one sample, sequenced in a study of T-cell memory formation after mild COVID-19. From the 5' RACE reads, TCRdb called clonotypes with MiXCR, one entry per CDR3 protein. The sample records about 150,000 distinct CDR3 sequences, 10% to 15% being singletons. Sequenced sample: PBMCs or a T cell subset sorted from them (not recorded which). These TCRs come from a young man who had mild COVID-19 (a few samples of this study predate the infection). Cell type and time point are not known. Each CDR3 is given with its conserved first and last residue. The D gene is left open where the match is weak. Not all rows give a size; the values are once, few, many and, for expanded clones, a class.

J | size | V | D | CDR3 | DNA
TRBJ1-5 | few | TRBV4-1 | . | CASSQEGHQPQHF | TGCGCCAGCAGCCAAGAGGGGCATCAGCCCCAGCATTTT
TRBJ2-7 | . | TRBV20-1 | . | CSARGREYEQYF | TGCAGTGCTAGAGGGAGAGAATACGAGCAGTACTTC
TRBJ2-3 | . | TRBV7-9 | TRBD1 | CSSSLQGGGTDTQYF | TGTTCCAGCAGCTTACAGGGGGGCGGCACAGATACGCAGTATTTT
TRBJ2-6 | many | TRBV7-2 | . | CASSLGGSGANVLTF | TGTGCCAGCAGCTTAGGGGGCTCTGGGGCCAACGTCCTGACTTTC
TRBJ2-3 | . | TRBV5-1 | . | CASSLTNPGTDTQYF | TGCGCCAGCAGCTTGACGAACCCGGGCACAGATACGCAGTATTTT
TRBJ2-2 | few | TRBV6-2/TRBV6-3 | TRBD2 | CASTRTSGGPRNTGELFF | TGTGCCAGCACCCGGACTAGCGGGGGGCCCAGGAACACCGGGGAGCTGTTTTTT
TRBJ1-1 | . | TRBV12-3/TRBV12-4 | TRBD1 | CASSSSDRPAEAFF | TGTGCCAGCAGTTCATCGGACAGGCCAGCTGAAGCTTTCTTT
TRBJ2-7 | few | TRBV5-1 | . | CASSPGDREADEQYF | TGCGCCAGCAGCCCCGGAGACAGGGAGGCAGACGAGCAGTACTTC
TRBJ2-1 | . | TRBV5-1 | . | CASREGQNEQFF | TGCGCCAGCAGAGAGGGTCAGAATGAGCAGTTCTTC
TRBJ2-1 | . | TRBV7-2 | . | CASSSLRNEQFF | TGTGCCAGCAGCTCATTAAGAAATGAGCAGTTCTTC
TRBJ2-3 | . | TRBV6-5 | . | CASSDTKNTQYF | TGTGCCAGCAGCGACACCAAAAATACGCAGTATTTT
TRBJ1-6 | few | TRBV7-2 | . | CASSLGVHSPLHF | TGTGCCAGCAGCTTAGGGGTACATTCACCCCTCCACTTT
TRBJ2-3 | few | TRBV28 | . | CASSPTPTDTQYF | TGTGCCAGCAGCCCGACTCCCACAGATACGCAGTATTTT